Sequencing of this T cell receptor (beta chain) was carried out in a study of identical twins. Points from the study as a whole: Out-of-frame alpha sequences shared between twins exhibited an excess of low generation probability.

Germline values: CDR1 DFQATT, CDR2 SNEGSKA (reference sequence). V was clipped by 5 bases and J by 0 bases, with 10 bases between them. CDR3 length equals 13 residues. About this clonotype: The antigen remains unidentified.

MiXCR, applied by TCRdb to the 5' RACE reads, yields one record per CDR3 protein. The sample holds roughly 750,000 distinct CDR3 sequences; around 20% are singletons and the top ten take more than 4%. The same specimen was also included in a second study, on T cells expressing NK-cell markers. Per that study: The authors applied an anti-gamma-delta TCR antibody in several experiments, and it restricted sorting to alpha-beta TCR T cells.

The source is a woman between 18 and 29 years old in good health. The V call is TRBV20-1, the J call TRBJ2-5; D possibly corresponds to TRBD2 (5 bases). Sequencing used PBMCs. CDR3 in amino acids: CSASDLYQETQYF. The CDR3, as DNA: TGCAGTGCTTCGGACTTGTACCAAGAGACCCAGTACTTC.